The 25 T cell receptor beta chains below come from one sample, sequenced in a study of T cell responses to AZD1222 COVID-19 vaccine. Repertoires were generated with immunoSEQ multiplex PCR, while TCRdb's copy carries only in-frame clones and drops some. The table lists 110,000 to 150,000 clones, around nine tenths of them singletons. Sequencing used peripheral blood, obtained on day 0 of AZD1222 vaccination. These receptors were collected from an adult in good health.

This sequence joins TRBV6-2 or TRBV6-3 and TRBJ1-1, with D unclear. Germline V gene sequence: CDR1 MNHEY, CDR2 SVGEGT. The V and J ends lost 3 bases and 4 bases respectively, with 9 bases between them. CDR3 length equals 13 residues. CDR3 DNA: TGTGCCAGCAGTTATCGGGTTGGCACTGAAGCTTTCTTT. It is translated as CASSYRVGTEAFF.

The chain links TRBV7-8 to TRBJ1-5; 8 nucleotides align to TRBD1. The trim removed 5 bases at V and 6 bases at J, leaving 12 bases unmatched. The CDR3 has 16 residues. Per the germline V gene, CDR1 is SGHVS and CDR2 is FQNEAQ. The CDR3 nucleotides are TGTGCCAGCAGCCCGCTACAGGGGGTGGTTAGTCAGCCCCAGCATTTT. Residues: CASSPLQGVVSQPQHF.

This sequence joins TRBV7-9 and TRBJ1-5; 7 bases are shared with TRBD1. V was clipped by 4 bases and J by 1 base; unmatched bases: 4. The CDR3 consists of 15 residues. Germline CDR1 is SEHNR and CDR2 is FQNEAQ (reference sequence). The CDR3 DNA sequence: TGTGCCAGCAGCTCGGACAGGTCCAGCAATCAGCCCCAGCATTTT. This codes for CASSSDRSSNQPQHF.

This rearrangement joins TRBV27 to TRBJ1-6; 7 bases are a match to TRBD1. This CDR3 comprises 15 residues. V shed 1 base and J 5 bases; nucleotides not matched to a gene: 2. CDR1 MNHEY and CDR2 SMNVEV come from the germline V gene (reference sequence). In DNA, the CDR3 is TGTGCCAGCAGTTTATTAGGACAGGATAATTCACCCCTCCACTTT. This codes for CASSLLGQDNSPLHF.

The chain couples TRBV5-1 to TRBJ2-3; 8 bases fit TRBD1. The V gene end was trimmed by 4 bases and the J gene end by 6 bases; junction bases not matched to a gene: 4. CDR3 length: 13 residues. CDR1 is SGHRS, CDR2 YFSETQ, per germline. The CDR3 reads CASSPDRVDTQYF. As DNA, the CDR3 is TGCGCCAGCAGCCCGGACAGGGTGGATACGCAGTATTTT.

V gene TRBV7-9 combines with J gene TRBJ1-4, with D tentatively TRBD1 (5 bases). CDR3 length: 15 amino acids. Germline V gene sequence: CDR1 SEHNR, CDR2 FQNEAQ (reference sequence). V lost 4 bases to trimming and J lost 7 bases, with 16 bases between them. CDR3 sequence: CASSSWEGRGEKLFF. DNA for the CDR3: TGTGCCAGCAGCTCATGGGAGGGGAGGGGTGAAAAACTGTTTTTT.

This clone has just one count. CDR3 protein: CASTPHTGTEQFF. In DNA, the CDR3 is TGCGCCAGCACCCCCCACACCGGGACTGAGCAGTTCTTC. V usage is TRBV5-1 and J usage is TRBJ2-1; D possibly uses TRBD1 or TRBD2 (5 bases each). CDR3 length: 13 amino acids. Germline-derived CDR1 and CDR2 are SGHRS and YFSETQ. Trimming removed 6 bases from V and 9 bases from J, with 16 bases in between.

CDR3: CATSRDGEGGTEAFF. The CDR3 bases are TGTGCCACCAGCAGAGATGGGGAGGGTGGCACTGAAGCTTTCTTT. The chain links TRBV15 to TRBJ1-1; D remains unclear. CDR3 size: 15 residues. Between the trimmed V and J ends, which lost 0 bases and 4 bases, there was a span of 12 bases. Germline CDR1 LNHNV, CDR2 YYDKDF (reference sequence).

V and J are TRBV30 and TRBJ1-6; TRBD1 is a possible D gene (6 bases). V lost 1 base and J lost 10, with 17 bases in between. The CDR3 covers 15 residues. The V gene's germline CDR1 is GTSNPN and CDR2 SVGIG (reference sequence). For the CDR3, the DNA is TGTGCCTGGAGTGCCCGAAGGACAGCCAGATCACCCCTCCACTTT. Its protein is CAWSARRTARSPLHF.

The chain carries TRBV29-1 and TRBJ2-7, with D possibly being TRBD1 or TRBD2 (5 bases each). The CDR3 contains 12 residues. The V end lost 5 bases, the J end lost 0 bases, and 8 bases lay between the germline ends. Germline V gene data show CDR1 as SQVTM and CDR2 as ANQGSEA. CDR3 bases: TGCAGCGTTACGGGGCGCTCCTACGAGCAGTACTTC. This encodes CSVTGRSYEQYF.

This clone showed up just once. The chain's CDR3 is CASSRGHLWGYTF. CDR3 in DNA: TGTGCCAGCAGTAGGGGACACCTGTGGGGCTACACCTTC. The gene calls are TRBV12-3 or TRBV12-4 and TRBJ1-2; D possibly corresponds to TRBD1 (6 bases). The ends were cut back, 5 bases at V and 8 bases at J, with 15 bases in the middle. There are 13 residues in the CDR3.

The chain carries TRBV15 and TRBJ2-1; possibly TRBD2 for D (5 bases). The length of the CDR3 is 15 residues. Germline V CDR1 and CDR2: LNHNV, YYDKDF (reference sequence). V was cut by 0 bases and J by 0 bases, with 6 bases left in between. The CDR3 region has the DNA TGTGCCACCAGCAGAGAGCGGGTCTCCTACAATGAGCAGTTCTTC. Amino acid sequence: CATSRERVSYNEQFF.

The chain combines TRBV6-6 with TRBJ1-2; D call uncertain. The germline CDR1 and CDR2 sequences are MNHNY and SVGAGI (reference sequence). V was pared by 8 bases and J by 4 bases, with 8 bases between. This CDR3 has 11 residues. CDR3 loop: CASFSAYGYTF. Here the CDR3 DNA reads TGTGCCAGCTTTTCGGCCTATGGCTACACCTTC.

The V and J genes are TRBV10-1 and TRBJ2-4; 8 nucleotides line up with TRBD1. Germline-derived CDR1 and CDR2 are WNHNN and SYGVQD (reference sequence). V shed 4 bases, J shed 8 bases, and the junction held 10 bases outside the gene matches. This CDR3 is built from 15 residues. The CDR3 spells CASSATTGVRDIQYF. In DNA, the CDR3 is TGCGCCAGCAGTGCCACGACAGGGGTACGTGACATTCAGTACTTC.

This chain uses TRBV7-9 with TRBJ1-5; the D gene is possibly TRBD1 (5 bases). Trimming took off 5 bases at V and 0 bases at J, with 11 bases between the two ends. The CDR3 has 15 amino acids. CDR1 is SEHNR and CDR2 is FQNEAQ in the germline V gene (reference sequence). CDR3 DNA sequence: TGTGCCAGCAGCCCGGGACTGGATAGCAATCAGCCCCAGCATTTT. Protein: CASSPGLDSNQPQHF. Full variable domain (rest looked up from reference TRBV7-9 and TRBJ1-5): DTGVSQNPRHKITKRGQNVTFRCDPISEHNRLYWYRQTLGQGPEFLTYFQNEAQLEKSRLLSDRFSAERPKGSFSTLEIQRTEQGDSAMYLCASSPGLDSNQPQHFGDGTRLSIL.

The rearrangement uses TRBV10-2 and TRBJ1-2; D perhaps matches TRBD1 (6 bases). There are 17 residues in the CDR3. CDR1 and CDR2 (germline): WSHSY, SAAADI. V was clipped by 2 bases and J by 2 bases, with 18 bases between them. In DNA form, the CDR3 reads TGCGCCAGCAGTGAGGCCCTAAACATGGACAGCAACTATGGCTACACCTTC. As protein: CASSEALNMDSNYGYTF.

V is TRBV20-1 and J is TRBJ1-2; D remains ambiguous. Germline V lookup: CDR1 DFQATT, CDR2 SNEGSKA (reference sequence). With 3 bases removed from V and 4 bases from J, the gap between germline ends came to 6 bases. CDR3 length: 11 residues. The CDR3 DNA is TGCAGTGCTAGGGACGTCTATGGCTACACCTTC. Its protein product is CSARDVYGYTF.

This chain joins TRBV28 and TRBJ1-2; 7 nucleotides match TRBD1. After removal of 8 bases from V and 6 bases from J, the junction contained 9 bases not matched to a gene. Per the germline V gene, CDR1 is MDHEN and CDR2 is SYDVKM. The CDR3 length is 13 residues. The DNA for the CDR3 is TGTGCCAGCCGGTGGGGGGGGACAGATGGCTACACCTTC. It yields the protein CASRWGGTDGYTF.

This rearrangement joins TRBV9 to TRBJ2-7; D is tentatively TRBD1 or TRBD2 (5 bases each). This CDR3 has 14 residues. The V end lost 0 bases, the J end lost 6 bases, and 13 bases lay between the germline ends. Germline V gene data show CDR1 as SGDLS and CDR2 as YYNGEE. The CDR3 loop reads CASSVEDGTVEQYF. In nucleotides, the CDR3 is TGTGCCAGCAGCGTAGAGGATGGGACGGTCGAGCAGTACTTC.

The chain carries TRBV12-5 and TRBJ2-3; D unresolved. The CDR3 loop spans 14 amino acids. The germline gives CDR1 LGHNT, CDR2 FRNRAP. V was shortened by 1 base and J by 0 bases, with 5 bases between the two germline ends. For the CDR3, the DNA is TGTGCTAGTGGTTTGGGCCACAGCACAGATACGCAGTATTTT. Protein: CASGLGHSTDTQYF.

The CDR3 sequence: CSESRDTDTQYF. As DNA, the CDR3 is TGCAGCGAAAGTAGGGACACAGATACGCAGTATTTT. J is TRBJ2-3 and V is TRBV29-1; D is unresolved. Germline-derived CDR1 and CDR2 are SQVTM and ANQGSEA. The CDR3 sequence is 12 residues long. V lost 7 bases and J lost 2, with 10 bases in between.

The chain joins TRBV28 to TRBJ1-3, with a possible D match to TRBD1 (6 bases). This CDR3 is 14 amino acids long. The germline CDR1 and CDR2 sequences are MDHEN and SYDVKM. The V end lost 8 bases, the J end lost 0 bases, and 11 bases lay between the germline ends. As DNA, the CDR3 is TGTGCCAGCGTGGGGGCCCTCTCTGGAAACACCATATATTTT. It is translated as CASVGALSGNTIYF. Complete variable domain (other parts from reference TRBV28 and TRBJ1-3): DVKVTQSSRYLVKRTGEKVFLECVQDMDHENMFWYRQDPGLGLRLIYFSYDVKMKEKGDIPEGYSVSREKKERFSLILESASTNQTSMYLCASVGALSGNTIYFGEGSWLTVV.

This clone was seen only once. The junction shows a germline mismatch at one end, possibly a read error. The chain couples TRBV5-4 to TRBJ1-2, with TRBD1 matching over 12 bases. The CDR3 sequence is 14 residues long. The germline V gene encodes CDR1 SGHNT and CDR2 YYREEE (reference sequence). CDR3 coding DNA: TGTGCCAGCAGCTTGGCCGGGACAGGGGGCGAAGGAGTATTC. Translation: CASSLAGTGGEGVF.

The V call is TRBV18, the J call TRBJ1-5; D gene uncertain. CDR1 and CDR2 (germline): KGHSH, LQKENI. CDR3 length equals 16 residues. Trimming left V 2 bases short and J 5 bases short, with 16 bases between. The CDR3 sequence is CASSPGEGGIHQPQHF. DNA for the CDR3: TGTGCCAGCTCACCAGGGGAGGGAGGGATTCATCAGCCCCAGCATTTT. Together with reference TRBV18 and TRBJ1-5, the CDR3 gives the full variable domain: NAGVMQNPRHLVRRRGQEARLRCSPMKGHSHVYWYRQLPEEGLKFMVYLQKENIIDESGMPKERFSAEFPKEGPSILRIQQVVRGDSAAYFCASSPGEGGIHQPQHFGDGTRLSIL.

V is TRBV7-8 and J is TRBJ2-1; D may be TRBD2 (6 bases). In germline, CDR1 is SGHVS, CDR2 FQNEAQ. CDR3 length: 19 amino acids. Trimming stripped 5 bases from V and 4 bases from J, with 27 bases between. In DNA form, the CDR3 reads TGTGCCAGCAGCCTTCTAGTAGGGATAGCGGAAAAGGATTACAATGAGCAGTTCTTC. This codes for CASSLLVGIAEKDYNEQFF.